These 11 T cell receptor beta chains came from one sample sequenced in a study of blood T cell repertoires in COVID-19 (dated by TCRdb to 2019 to 2021). Libraries were constructed by the immunoSEQ multiplex PCR assay. TCRdb provides this immuneACCESS table in a form limited to in-frame rearrangements. Some clones are lacking; in checked studies, under half of them reflect an unresolved V gene, and why the rest are absent is not known. A total of around 190,000 clones appear in this sample, about 85% of them only once. In total, the top ten clones hold 20% to 25% of the sample. The material sequenced was PBMCs or T cells enriched from blood (not recorded which). The origin of the receptors is a middle-aged woman in a cohort exposed to, infected with or recovered from COVID-19 (not recorded which).

The J gene is TRBJ2-1, the V gene TRBV4-1, with 8 nucleotides matching TRBD2. The germline V gene has CDR1 MGHRA and CDR2 YSYEKL. The CDR3 has 13 amino acids. V lost 5 bases, J lost 10 bases, and 7 bases stayed unmatched. The CDR3 is CASSVREGGEQFF. The CDR3, as DNA: TGCGCCAGCAGCGTACGGGAGGGAGGGGAGCAGTTCTTC.

This chain connects TRBV28 to TRBJ1-4; 8 nucleotides match TRBD1. Germline loops: CDR1 MDHEN, CDR2 SYDVKM. V lost 4 bases to trimming and J lost 8 bases; unmatched junction nucleotides: 9. The CDR3 runs to 15 residues. The CDR3 coding sequence is TGTGCCAGCAGTTCCCAACAGGGGGGCAGAGAAAAACTGTTTTTT. It yields the protein CASSSQQGGREKLFF.

The chain joins TRBV9 to TRBJ2-1; 8 bases agree with TRBD2. After removal of 3 bases from V and 5 bases from J, the junction contained 4 bases not matched to a gene. From germline, CDR1 is SGDLS and CDR2 YYNGEE. CDR3 length equals 14 residues. Here the CDR3 DNA reads TGTGCCAGCAGCGGACGGGAGGGTCACAATGAGCAGTTCTTC. Its translation is CASSGREGHNEQFF.

CDR3 amino acids: CATSRARGAATEAFF. The CDR3 DNA reads as TGTGCCACCAGCAGAGCTAGGGGCGCGGCCACTGAAGCTTTCTTT. The rearrangement joins TRBV15 to TRBJ1-1, with D maybe TRBD1 (5 bases). The CDR3 is 15 amino acids. V lost 1 base and J 4 bases, leaving 13 bases between the germline ends. Germline V gene data show CDR1 as LNHNV and CDR2 as YYDKDF (reference sequence).

CDR3 coding DNA: TGTGCCAGCAGCTCAAGTGCGACAGGGGTAGGCGGTGGCTACACCTTC. It is translated as CASSSSATGVGGGYTF. The genes are TRBV7-2 and TRBJ1-2, with TRBD1 matching over 8 bases. Losses at the gene ends were 4 bases for V and 7 bases for J; bases not matched to a gene: 14. The CDR3 runs 16 residues. CDR1 SGHTA and CDR2 FQGNSA come from the germline V gene.

The gene calls are TRBV18 and TRBJ2-1, with D perhaps TRBD2 (6 bases). V lost 5 bases and J lost 1, with 18 bases in between. The CDR3 is 17 amino acids. In germline, CDR1 is KGHSH, CDR2 LQKENI. CDR3 sequence reads: CASSEAGRGVSYNEQFF. As DNA, the CDR3 is TGTGCCAGCTCAGAAGCGGGCCGGGGCGTTTCCTACAATGAGCAGTTCTTC.

This clone has only a few counts. This chain links TRBV6-5 with TRBJ1-4; TRBD1 aligns across 9 bases. This CDR3 is 14 amino acids long. CDR1 and CDR2 (germline): MNHEY, SVGAGI. After removal of 5 bases from V and 13 bases from J, the junction contained 11 bases not matched to a gene. CDR3: CASSRTGEEATLFF. The CDR3, as DNA: TGTGCCAGCAGTCGGACAGGGGAAGAGGCCACACTGTTTTTT.

This clone was counted once. The V and J genes are TRBV30 and TRBJ1-1; D is possibly TRBD1 (6 bases). The V gene lost 0 bases and the J gene lost 4 bases, with 15 bases spanning the gap. The CDR3 totals 15 residues. Germline V gene data show CDR1 as GTSNPN and CDR2 as SVGIG (reference sequence). The CDR3 DNA reads TGTGCCTGGAGTGTCCAAGGGGCAGGGGTCACTGAAGCTTTCTTT. This translates into CAWSVQGAGVTEAFF.

The chain employs TRBV11-2 and TRBJ2-1; a weak D match, TRBD2 (5 bases). V shed 5 bases and J shed 0 bases, with 14 bases lying between them. CDR1 and CDR2 (germline): SGHAT, FQNNGV. The CDR3 extends over 16 amino acids. CDR3 in DNA: TGTGCCAGCAGCCATCCTAGCAGCGGCTCCTACAATGAGCAGTTCTTC. This gives the protein CASSHPSSGSYNEQFF. Drawing the rest from reference TRBV11-2 and TRBJ2-1, the complete variable domain is EAGVAQSPRYKIIEKRQSVAFWCNPISGHATLYWYQQILGQGPKLLIQFQNNGVVDDSQLPKDRFSAERLKGVDSTLKIQPAKLEDSAVYLCASSHPSSGSYNEQFFGPGTRLTVL.

This chain connects TRBV21-1 to TRBJ2-7; the tabulated D call, TRBD2, remains unverified against the DNA. TRBV21-1 is marked as a pseudogene. The CDR3 has 16 amino acids. The CDR3 protein is CASRTTVRGGDYEQYF. CDR3 DNA sequence: TGTGCCAGTCGTACAACCGTGAGGGGGGGCGACTACGAGCAGTACTTC.

This chain connects TRBV3-1 (or the pseudogene TRBV3-2) to TRBJ2-7, with 11 bases that match TRBD2. Germline V gene lookup returns CDR1 LGHDT and CDR2 YNNKEL (reference sequence). V dropped 3 bases and J dropped 3; count of bases not matched to a gene: 7. CDR3 length equals 16 residues. The DNA for the CDR3 is TGTGCCAGCAGCCATTTTTTAACTAGCGGGAGCTACGAGCAGTACTTC. Translated, it gives CASSHFLTSGSYEQYF.